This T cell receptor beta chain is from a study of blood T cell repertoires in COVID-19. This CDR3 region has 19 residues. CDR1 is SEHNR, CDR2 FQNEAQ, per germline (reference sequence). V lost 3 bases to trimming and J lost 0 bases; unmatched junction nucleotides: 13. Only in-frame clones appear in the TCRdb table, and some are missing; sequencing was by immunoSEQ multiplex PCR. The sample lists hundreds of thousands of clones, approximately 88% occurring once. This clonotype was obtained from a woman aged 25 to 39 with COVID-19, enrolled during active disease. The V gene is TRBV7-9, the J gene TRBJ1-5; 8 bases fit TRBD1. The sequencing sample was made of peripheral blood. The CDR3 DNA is TGTGCCAGCAGCTTTAGGACAGGGCTTTCTCTATATAGCAATCAGCCCCAGCATTTT. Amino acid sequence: CASSFRTGLSLYSNQPQHF.